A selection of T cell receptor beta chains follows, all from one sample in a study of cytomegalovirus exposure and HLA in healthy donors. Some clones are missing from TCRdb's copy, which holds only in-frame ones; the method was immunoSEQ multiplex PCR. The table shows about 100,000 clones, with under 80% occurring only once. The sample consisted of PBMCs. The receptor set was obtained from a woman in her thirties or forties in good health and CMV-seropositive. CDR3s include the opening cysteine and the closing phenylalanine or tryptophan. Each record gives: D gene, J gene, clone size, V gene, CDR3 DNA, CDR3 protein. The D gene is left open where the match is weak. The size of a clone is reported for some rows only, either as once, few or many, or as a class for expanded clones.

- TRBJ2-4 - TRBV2 TGTGCCAGCAGTAACGGACTATCCAAAAACATTCAGTACTTC CASSNGLSKNIQYF
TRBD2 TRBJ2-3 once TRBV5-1 TGCGCCAGCCAGCGGGGGGCGAGCACAGATACGCAGTATTTT CASQRGASTDTQYF
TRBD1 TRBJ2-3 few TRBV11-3 TGTGCCAGCAGCTTGCCGGGACAGGGTGGCGATACGCAGTATTTT CASSLPGQGGDTQYF
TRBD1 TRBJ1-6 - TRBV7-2 TGTGCCAGCAGCTTAGGAAGGGGGCTTTCACCCCTCCACTTT CASSLGRGLSPLHF
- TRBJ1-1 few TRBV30 TGTGCCTGGAGAGGCCCCTCCGGGACTGAAGCTTTCTTT CAWRGPSGTEAFF
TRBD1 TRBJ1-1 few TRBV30 TGTGCCTGGAGCATCGGGACAGGGGGTAGGACTGAAGCTTTCTTT CAWSIGTGGRTEAFF
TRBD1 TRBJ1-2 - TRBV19 TGTGCCAGTAGTACAACACAGGGGTTTCTATATGGCTACACCTTC CASSTTQGFLYGYTF
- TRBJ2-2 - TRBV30 TGTGCCTGGAGTGTAGGGGGGGCGAACACCGGGGAGCTGTTTTTT CAWSVGGANTGELFF
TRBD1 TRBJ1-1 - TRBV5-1 TGCGCCAGCAGTCTTGGGGGACAGGTTTTCACTGAAGCTTTCTTT CASSLGGQVFTEAFF
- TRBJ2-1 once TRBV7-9 TGTGCCAGCAGCCCCCGGGGTAGCTCCTACAATGAGCAGTTCTTC CASSPRGSSYNEQFF
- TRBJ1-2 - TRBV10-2 TGCGCCAGCAGTGAGCCTCCGCCAGCGGGCTACACCTTC CASSEPPPAGYTF